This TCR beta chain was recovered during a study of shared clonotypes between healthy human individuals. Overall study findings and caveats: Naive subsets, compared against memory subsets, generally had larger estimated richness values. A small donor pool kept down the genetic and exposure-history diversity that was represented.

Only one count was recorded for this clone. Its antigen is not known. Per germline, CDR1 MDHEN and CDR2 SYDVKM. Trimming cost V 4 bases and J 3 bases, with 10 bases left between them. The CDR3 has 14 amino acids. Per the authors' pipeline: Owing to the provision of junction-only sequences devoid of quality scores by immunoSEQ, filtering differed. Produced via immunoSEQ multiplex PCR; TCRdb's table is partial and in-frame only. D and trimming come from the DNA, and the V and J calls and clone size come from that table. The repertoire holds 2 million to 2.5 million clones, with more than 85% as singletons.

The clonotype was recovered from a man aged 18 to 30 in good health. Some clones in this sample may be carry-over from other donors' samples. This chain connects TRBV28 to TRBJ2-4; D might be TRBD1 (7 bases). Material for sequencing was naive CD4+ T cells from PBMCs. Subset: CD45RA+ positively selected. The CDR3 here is CASSSGGSKNIQYF. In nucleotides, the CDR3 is TGTGCCAGCAGTTCAGGGGGGAGCAAAAACATTCAGTACTTC. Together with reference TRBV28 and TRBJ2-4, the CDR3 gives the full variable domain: DVKVTQSSRYLVKRTGEKVFLECVQDMDHENMFWYRQDPGLGLRLIYFSYDVKMKEKGDIPEGYSVSREKKERFSLILESASTNQTSMYLCASSSGGSKNIQYFGAGTRLSVL.